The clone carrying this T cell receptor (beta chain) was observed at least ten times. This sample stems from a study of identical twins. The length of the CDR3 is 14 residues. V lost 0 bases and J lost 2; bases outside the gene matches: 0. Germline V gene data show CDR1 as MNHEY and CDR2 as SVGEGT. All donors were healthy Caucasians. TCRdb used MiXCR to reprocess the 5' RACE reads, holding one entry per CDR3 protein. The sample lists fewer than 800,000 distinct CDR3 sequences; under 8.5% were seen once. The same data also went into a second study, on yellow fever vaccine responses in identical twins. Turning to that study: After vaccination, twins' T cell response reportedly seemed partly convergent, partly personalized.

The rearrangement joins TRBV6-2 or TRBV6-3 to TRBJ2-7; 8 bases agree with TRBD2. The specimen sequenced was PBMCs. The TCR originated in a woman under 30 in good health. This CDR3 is CASSYSSGAYEQYV. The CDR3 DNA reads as TGTGCCAGCAGTTACTCTAGCGGGGCCTACGAGCAGTACGTC.